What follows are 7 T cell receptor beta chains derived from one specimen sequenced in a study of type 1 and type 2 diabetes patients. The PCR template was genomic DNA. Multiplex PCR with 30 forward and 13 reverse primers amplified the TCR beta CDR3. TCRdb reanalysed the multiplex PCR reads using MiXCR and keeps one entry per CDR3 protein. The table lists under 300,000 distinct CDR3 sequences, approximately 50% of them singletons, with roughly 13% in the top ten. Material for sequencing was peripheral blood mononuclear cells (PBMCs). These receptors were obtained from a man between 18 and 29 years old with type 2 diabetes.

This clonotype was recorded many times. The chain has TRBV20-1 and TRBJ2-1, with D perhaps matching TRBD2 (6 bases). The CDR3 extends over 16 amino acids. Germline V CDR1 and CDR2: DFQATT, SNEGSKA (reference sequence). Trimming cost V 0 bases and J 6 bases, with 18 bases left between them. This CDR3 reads CSARDYSGGRLNEQFF. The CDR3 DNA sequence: TGCAGTGCTAGAGATTATTCCGGAGGGCGCCTCAATGAGCAGTTCTTC.

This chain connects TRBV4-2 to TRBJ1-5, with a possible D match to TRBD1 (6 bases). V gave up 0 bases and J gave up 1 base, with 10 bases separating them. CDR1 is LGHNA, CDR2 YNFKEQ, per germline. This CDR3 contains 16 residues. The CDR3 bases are TGTGCCAGCAGCCAAGATACAGGGATCAGCAATCAGCCCCAGCATTTT. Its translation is CASSQDTGISNQPQHF.

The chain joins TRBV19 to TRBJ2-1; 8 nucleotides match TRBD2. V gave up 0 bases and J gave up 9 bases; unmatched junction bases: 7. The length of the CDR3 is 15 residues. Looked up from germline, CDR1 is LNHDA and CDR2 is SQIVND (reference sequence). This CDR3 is CASSIDGGGLGEQFF. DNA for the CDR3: TGTGCCAGTAGTATAGACGGGGGGGGGCTAGGTGAGCAGTTCTTC.

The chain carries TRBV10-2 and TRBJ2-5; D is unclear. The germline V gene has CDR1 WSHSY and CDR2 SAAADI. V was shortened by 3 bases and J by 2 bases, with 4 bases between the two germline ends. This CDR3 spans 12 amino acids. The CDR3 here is CASSDQQETQYF. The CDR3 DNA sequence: TGCGCCAGCAGTGACCAGCAAGAGACCCAGTACTTC.

CDR3 DNA: TGTGCCTGGAGTGTAGAAGAGACCGGGGAGCTGTTTTTT. Translated, it gives CAWSVEETGELFF. This chain uses TRBV30 with TRBJ2-2; D remains ambiguous. This CDR3 region has 13 residues. Germline V gene data show CDR1 as GTSNPN and CDR2 as SVGIG (reference sequence). V lost 0 bases to trimming and J lost 5 bases, with 7 bases between them.

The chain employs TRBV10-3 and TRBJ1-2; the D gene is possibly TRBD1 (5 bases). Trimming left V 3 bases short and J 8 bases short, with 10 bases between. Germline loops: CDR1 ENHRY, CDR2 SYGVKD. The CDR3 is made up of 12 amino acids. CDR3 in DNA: TGTGCCATCAGTGAAGGCAGGGAAGGCTACACCTTC. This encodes CAISEGREGYTF.

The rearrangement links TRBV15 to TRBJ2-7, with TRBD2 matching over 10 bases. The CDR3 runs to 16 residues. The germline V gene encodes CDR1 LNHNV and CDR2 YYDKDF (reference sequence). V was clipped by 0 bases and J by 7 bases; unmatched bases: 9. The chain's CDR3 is CATSRDRGSGGGEQYF. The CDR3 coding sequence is TGTGCCACCAGCAGAGATAGGGGCAGCGGGGGGGGAGAGCAGTACTTC.